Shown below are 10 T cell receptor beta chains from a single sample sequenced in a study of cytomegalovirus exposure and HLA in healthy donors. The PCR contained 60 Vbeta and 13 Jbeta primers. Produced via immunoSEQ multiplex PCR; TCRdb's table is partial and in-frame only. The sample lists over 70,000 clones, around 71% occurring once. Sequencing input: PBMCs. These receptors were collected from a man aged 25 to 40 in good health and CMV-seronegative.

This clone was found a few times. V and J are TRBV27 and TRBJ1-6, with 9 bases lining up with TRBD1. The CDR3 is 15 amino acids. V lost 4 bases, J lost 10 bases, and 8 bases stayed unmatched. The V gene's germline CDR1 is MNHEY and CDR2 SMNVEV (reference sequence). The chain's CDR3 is CASSYVGQGTSPLHF. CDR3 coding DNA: TGTGCCAGCAGTTATGTGGGACAGGGAACCTCACCCCTCCACTTT.

In DNA, the CDR3 is TGCGCCAGCAGCCCAGGGCAGGCCTACGAGCAGTACTTC. Its protein product is CASSPGQAYEQYF. This sequence joins TRBV4-1 and TRBJ2-7, with a possible D match to TRBD1 (5 bases). This CDR3 spans 13 amino acids. Germline loops: CDR1 MGHRA, CDR2 YSYEKL. V was cut by 4 bases and J by 2 bases, with 9 bases left in between.

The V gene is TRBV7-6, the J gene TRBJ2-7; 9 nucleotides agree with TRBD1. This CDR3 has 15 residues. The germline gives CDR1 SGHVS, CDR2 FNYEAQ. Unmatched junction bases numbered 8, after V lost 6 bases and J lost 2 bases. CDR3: CASSRDRGIAYEQYF. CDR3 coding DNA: TGTGCCAGCAGTCGTGACAGGGGGATCGCCTACGAGCAGTACTTC. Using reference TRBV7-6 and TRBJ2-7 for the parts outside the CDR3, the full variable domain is GAGVSQSPRYKVTKRGQDVALRCDPISGHVSLYWYRQALGQGPEFLTYFNYEAQQDKSGLPNDRFSAERPEGSISTLTIQRTEQRDSAMYRCASSRDRGIAYEQYFGPGTRLTVT.

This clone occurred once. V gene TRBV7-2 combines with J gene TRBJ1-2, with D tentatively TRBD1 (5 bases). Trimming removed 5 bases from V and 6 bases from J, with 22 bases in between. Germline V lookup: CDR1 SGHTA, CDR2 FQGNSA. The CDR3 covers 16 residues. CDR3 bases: TGTGCCAGCAGCCCCCCCACCACGGGTCGGGGGGATGGCTACACCTTC. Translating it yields CASSPPTTGRGDGYTF.

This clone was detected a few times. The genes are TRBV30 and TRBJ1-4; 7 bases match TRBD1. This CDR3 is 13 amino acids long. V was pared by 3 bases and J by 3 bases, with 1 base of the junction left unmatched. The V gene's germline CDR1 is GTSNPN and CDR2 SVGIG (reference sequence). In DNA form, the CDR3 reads TGTGCCTGGAGGGGACAGCCTAATGAAAAACTGTTTTTT. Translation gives CAWRGQPNEKLFF.

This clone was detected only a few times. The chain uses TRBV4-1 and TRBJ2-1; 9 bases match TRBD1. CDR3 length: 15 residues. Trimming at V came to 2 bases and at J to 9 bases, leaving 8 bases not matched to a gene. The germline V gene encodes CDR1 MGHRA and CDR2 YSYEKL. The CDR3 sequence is CASSQPTGGGGEQFF. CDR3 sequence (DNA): TGCGCCAGCAGCCAACCGACAGGGGGGGGCGGTGAGCAGTTCTTC.

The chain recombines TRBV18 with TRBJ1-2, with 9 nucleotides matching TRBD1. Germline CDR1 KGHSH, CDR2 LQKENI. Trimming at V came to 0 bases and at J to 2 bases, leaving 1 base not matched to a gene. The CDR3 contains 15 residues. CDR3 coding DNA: TGTGCCAGCTCACCACCCGACAGGGGGAACTATGGCTACACCTTC. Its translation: CASSPPDRGNYGYTF.

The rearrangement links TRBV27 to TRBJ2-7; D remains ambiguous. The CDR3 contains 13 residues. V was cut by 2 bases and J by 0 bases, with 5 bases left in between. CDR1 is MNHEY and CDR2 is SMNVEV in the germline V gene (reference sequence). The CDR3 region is CASSLASSYEQYF. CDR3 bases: TGTGCCAGCAGTTTAGCTAGCTCCTACGAGCAGTACTTC.

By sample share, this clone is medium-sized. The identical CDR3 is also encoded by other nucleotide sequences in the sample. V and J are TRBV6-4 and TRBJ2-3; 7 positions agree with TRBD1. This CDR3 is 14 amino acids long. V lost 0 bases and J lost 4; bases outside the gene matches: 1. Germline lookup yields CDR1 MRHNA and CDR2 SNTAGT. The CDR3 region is CASSDSGGADTQYF. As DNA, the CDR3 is TGTGCCAGCAGTGACTCAGGGGGCGCAGATACGCAGTATTTT.

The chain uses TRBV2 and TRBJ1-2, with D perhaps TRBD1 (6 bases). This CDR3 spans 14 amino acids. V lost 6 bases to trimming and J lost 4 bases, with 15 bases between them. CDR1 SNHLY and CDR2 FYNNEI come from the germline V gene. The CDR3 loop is CASSEPDRAYGYTF. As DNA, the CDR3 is TGTGCCAGCAGCGAACCGGACAGAGCCTATGGCTACACCTTC.